This section outlines one T cell receptor beta chain sequence together with its context. This sample was taken from a study of blood T cell repertoires in COVID-19. On the study more broadly: Researchers got acute and convalescent COVID-19 samples from the United States, Italy and Spain. PBMCs, B-cell-depleted T cells, or T cells were the source of the cDNA or gDNA that made up the material.

How the authors handled the data: Estimated nucleated cell counts came from reference gene primer amplification. Method: immunoSEQ multiplex PCR; TCRdb's copy keeps in-frame clones and lacks some. That table is the source of V, J and clone size, and D and trimming were worked out from the DNA. Here the sample spans almost 80,000 clones, 90% being singletons. The sequence derives from a woman of 80 years or more with acute or convalescent COVID-19. Sequencing was performed on peripheral blood.

For the CDR3, the DNA is TGTGCCAGCAGTTTAGCCGGCGGAAGCAATCAGCCCCAGCATTTT. This codes for CASSLAGGSNQPQHF. V and J are TRBV6-5 and TRBJ1-5; D uncertain. Germline V gene sequence: CDR1 MNHEY, CDR2 SVGAGI. The V end lost 4 bases, the J end lost 1 base, and 11 bases lay between the germline ends. The CDR3 extends over 15 amino acids.